These 13 T cell receptor beta chains share one sample of origin, sequenced in a study of blood T cell repertoires in COVID-19. Using immunoSEQ multiplex PCR, the repertoire was profiled, and TCRdb retains in-frame clones only, with some absent. The data contain 100,000 or so clones, around 87% of them singletons. Sequenced material: peripheral blood. The receptors shown here come from a woman in her forties or fifties with COVID-19, enrolled during active disease.

The chain joins TRBV10-3 to TRBJ1-2; tentatively, D is TRBD1 (5 bases). The ends were cut back, 2 bases at V and 3 bases at J, with 7 bases in the middle. This CDR3 has 13 amino acids. Germline loops: CDR1 ENHRY, CDR2 SYGVKD. CDR3: CAISEQGDYGYTF. Here the CDR3 DNA reads TGTGCCATCAGTGAGCAGGGCGACTATGGCTACACCTTC.

The V and J genes are TRBV5-1 and TRBJ2-2; 7 nucleotides align to TRBD2. The V gene's germline CDR1 is SGHRS and CDR2 YFSETQ. With V trimmed by 5 bases and J by 7 bases, 8 bases remained unmatched. The CDR3 runs to 14 residues. DNA of the CDR3: TGCGCCAGCAGTCCGCGGACTAGTAACGGGGAGCTGTTTTTT. Translated, it gives CASSPRTSNGELFF. The variable domain in full, completed from reference TRBV5-1 and TRBJ2-2, reads KAGVTQTPRYLIKTRGQQVTLSCSPISGHRSVSWYQQTPGQGLQFLFEYFSETQRNKGNFPGRFSGRQFSNSRSEMNVSTLELGDSALYLCASSPRTSNGELFFGEGSRLTVL.

A few counts support this clone. The J gene is TRBJ1-2, the V gene TRBV25-1, with D perhaps TRBD1 (6 bases). Trimming shortened V by 0 bases and J by 7 bases, and 15 bases separated the two germline ends. The CDR3 is 15 residues long. The germline V gene has CDR1 MGHDK and CDR2 SYGVNS. Here the CDR3 reads CASSEYRSGAGGYTF. CDR3 DNA sequence: TGTGCCAGCAGTGAATATCGTTCAGGGGCTGGTGGCTACACCTTC.

The rearrangement uses TRBV7-2 and TRBJ2-2; tentative D call: TRBD1 (7 bases). Deletions cut 8 bases from V and 1 base from J, with 14 bases between. The germline CDR1 and CDR2 sequences are SGHTA and FQGNSA. The CDR3 has 15 amino acids. The CDR3 is CASVSGGLNTGELFF. DNA of the CDR3: TGTGCCAGCGTCTCAGGGGGGCTGAACACCGGGGAGCTGTTTTTT.

The chain recombines TRBV12-3 or TRBV12-4 with TRBJ2-1; maybe TRBD1 (6 bases). This CDR3 region has 13 residues. V dropped 10 bases and J dropped 7 bases, with 17 bases sitting between them. The CDR3 DNA is TGTGCCACCCGGGACAAAGGGGAGAATGAGCAGTTCTTC. Translation: CATRDKGENEQFF.

In this sample, this clone turned up once. This chain uses TRBV19 with TRBJ2-1, with D possibly matching TRBD1 (6 bases). This CDR3 comprises 14 residues. V gave up 3 bases and J gave up 5 bases, with 11 bases separating them. Germline CDR1 LNHDA, CDR2 SQIVND (reference sequence). The CDR3 DNA reads TGTGCCAGTAGTATCGTGACAGGCAACAATGAGCAGTTCTTC. This translates into CASSIVTGNNEQFF.

The chain has TRBV2 and TRBJ1-1, with TRBD1 as a possible D gene (5 bases). The length of the CDR3 is 13 residues. V was clipped by 5 bases and J by 5 bases, with 12 bases between them. Germline CDR1 and CDR2: SNHLY and FYNNEI. In DNA, the CDR3 is TGTGCCAGCAGTCCTGGACACTGGACTGAAGCTTTCTTT. Protein sequence: CASSPGHWTEAFF.

The V gene is TRBV5-1, the J gene TRBJ2-7; 8 nucleotides match TRBD2. In germline, CDR1 is SGHRS, CDR2 YFSETQ. After removal of 0 bases from V and 0 bases from J, the junction contained 8 bases not matched to a gene. The CDR3 spans 17 residues. The CDR3 is CASSLVASGHPSYEQYF. The CDR3 DNA reads as TGCGCCAGCAGCTTGGTGGCTAGCGGGCACCCCTCCTACGAGCAGTACTTC.

The rearrangement uses TRBV7-8 and TRBJ1-5; 7 positions agree with TRBD1. The germline gives CDR1 SGHVS, CDR2 FQNEAQ. V dropped 1 base and J dropped 2; count of bases not matched to a gene: 11. The CDR3 loop spans 18 amino acids. The CDR3 DNA follows: TGTGCCAGCAGCTTAGGGGTATTGTCAGGGGGTGGCAATCAGCCCCAGCATTTT. Translating it yields CASSLGVLSGGGNQPQHF.

This chain links TRBV5-6 with TRBJ1-1; TRBD1 is a possible D gene (5 bases). This CDR3 comprises 14 residues. Trimming cost V 2 bases and J 1 base, with 9 bases left between them. Germline loops: CDR1 SGHDT, CDR2 YYEEEE. CDR3 in DNA: TGTGCCAGCAGCTTTGGGAGGGGGAACACTGAAGCTTTCTTT. Translated: CASSFGRGNTEAFF.

The chain combines TRBV2 with TRBJ1-1, with D possibly being TRBD1 (6 bases). Trimming removed 7 bases at V and 6 bases at J, with 18 bases between. The CDR3 is made up of 14 amino acids. The V gene's germline CDR1 is SNHLY and CDR2 FYNNEI. CDR3 in amino acids: CASTRRTEGAEAFF. The CDR3 nucleotides are TGTGCCAGCACCCGACGGACAGAGGGCGCTGAAGCTTTCTTT.

J is TRBJ2-5 and V is TRBV6-5; TRBD1 agrees at 10 bases. Germline values: CDR1 MNHEY, CDR2 SVGAGI. J was trimmed by 4 bases and V by 5 bases; bases with no gene match: 4. There are 14 residues in the CDR3. CDR3 residues: CASSLGQGRETQYF. The CDR3 DNA reads as TGTGCCAGCAGTCTGGGACAGGGGAGAGAGACCCAGTACTTC.

The rearrangement links TRBV7-2 to TRBJ2-1; D might be TRBD1 (5 bases). Germline V gives CDR1 SGHTA, CDR2 FQGNSA. This CDR3 region has 13 residues. V lost 5 bases to trimming and J lost 4 bases, with 9 bases between them. CDR3 residues: CASSPRQYNEQFF. The DNA of the CDR3 is TGTGCCAGCAGCCCCCGACAGTACAATGAGCAGTTCTTC.